Shown below are 22 T cell receptor beta chains from a single sample sequenced in a study of T-cell reconstitution after alpha-beta-depleted transplantation in children. This sample's TCRbeta library carried unique molecular identifier barcodes. MiXCR, applied by TCRdb to the PCR reads, yields one record per CDR3 protein. In the table there are 380,000 or so distinct CDR3 sequences, roughly 15% of which are singletons. Sample: PBMCs, taken from the stem cell graft. The receptors shown here come from a human donor who donated a stem cell graft to a child with Fanconi anemia.

Regarding this clonotype: The junction differs from germline at one of its ends, possibly a read error. V gene TRBV4-2 combines with J gene TRBJ2-1, with 10 nucleotides matching TRBD2. The length of the CDR3 is 14 residues. From germline, CDR1 is LGHNA and CDR2 YNFKEQ. The CDR3 region has the DNA TGTGCCAGCAGCCAAGACGCGGCTAGCGGGGGACCGGGGTTC. Protein: CASSQDAASGGPGF.

This clonotype was seen more than once but under ten times. The chain recombines TRBV10-3 with TRBJ2-2, with D tentatively TRBD2 (7 bases). V lost 4 bases, J lost 7 bases, and 16 bases lay in between. The CDR3 extends over 15 amino acids. Germline V gives CDR1 ENHRY, CDR2 SYGVKD. DNA of the CDR3: TGTGCCATCAGTGGAAACGGGGGGCTTGACGGGGAGCTGTTTTTT. Amino acid sequence: CAISGNGGLDGELFF.

The rearrangement uses TRBV7-9 and TRBJ1-4; D not certain. The germline V and J ends were trimmed by 1 base and 8 bases, with 14 bases remaining between them. Germline V CDR1 and CDR2: SEHNR, FQNEAQ (reference sequence). This CDR3 is 15 amino acids long. Here the CDR3 reads CASSLGDGPGEKLFF. CDR3 nucleotides: TGTGCCAGCAGCTTAGGAGACGGCCCGGGAGAAAAACTGTTTTTT.

This clonotype was counted between two and nine times. The chain is built from TRBV20-1 and TRBJ2-3, with TRBD2 matching 8 bases. The junction had 4 bases not matched to a gene; V was cut back by 1 base and J by 1 base. Germline V gene data show CDR1 as DFQATT and CDR2 as SNEGSKA (reference sequence). The CDR3 spans 15 residues. The CDR3 loop is CSARGTSTGTDTQYF. The CDR3, as DNA: TGCAGTGCTAGAGGGACTAGCACGGGCACAGATACGCAGTATTTT.

This clonotype was counted only a few times. The gene calls are TRBV29-1 and TRBJ2-6, with D possibly TRBD2 on 5 matching bases. V was shortened by 0 bases and J by 2 bases, with 14 bases between the two germline ends. This CDR3 contains 17 residues. Germline V gives CDR1 SQVTM, CDR2 ANQGSEA. In DNA, the CDR3 is TGCAGCGTTGAAGACCTTCTCCCGGGAACTGGGGCCAACGTCCTGACTTTC. This gives the protein CSVEDLLPGTGANVLTF.

The chain carries TRBV6-2 or TRBV6-3 and TRBJ2-7; D is uncertain. This CDR3 has 13 amino acids. Germline CDR1 is MNHEY and CDR2 is SVGEGT. The V end lost 3 bases, the J end lost 2 bases, and 8 bases lay between the germline ends. DNA for the CDR3: TGTGCCAGCAGTTATGAGCCGGCCTACGAGCAGTACGTC. Translated: CASSYEPAYEQYV.

This clonotype was seen repeatedly, ten times or more. This chain uses TRBV20-1 with TRBJ2-7, with D maybe TRBD1 (5 bases). V lost 1 base and J 0 bases, leaving 10 bases between the germline ends. Per germline, CDR1 DFQATT and CDR2 SNEGSKA (reference sequence). The CDR3 consists of 14 residues. CDR3: CSARGQYNSYEQYV. The CDR3 DNA is TGCAGTGCTAGAGGACAGTATAACTCCTACGAGCAGTACGTC.

This clonotype came up a few times. The CDR3 spells CASSIFTDTGYTF. The CDR3 DNA reads as TGTGCCAGTAGTATCTTTACAGACACGGGCTACACCTTC. J is TRBJ1-2 and V is TRBV19; D is unresolved. V lost 3 bases, J lost 8 bases, and 13 bases lay in between. Germline assignment: CDR1 LNHDA and CDR2 SQIVND (reference sequence). This CDR3 is 13 amino acids long.

This chain links TRBV7-8 with TRBJ2-5; D perhaps matches TRBD2 (6 bases). The CDR3 covers 15 residues. The V end was cut by 3 bases, the J end by 2 bases, with 13 bases between. Per the germline V gene, CDR1 is SGHVS and CDR2 is FQNEAQ. The CDR3 loop reads CASSFMWGGQETQYF. The CDR3 DNA reads as TGTGCCAGCAGCTTTATGTGGGGAGGTCAAGAGACCCAGTACTTC.

This clonotype was seen a few times. The V and J genes are TRBV18 and TRBJ2-7; no firm D call. This CDR3 has 14 amino acids. V lost 0 bases to trimming and J lost 2 bases, with 8 bases between them. CDR1 is KGHSH, CDR2 LQKENI, per germline. CDR3 bases: TGTGCCAGCTCACCACCTTACGGTACCTACGAGCAGTACTTC. This sequence encodes CASSPPYGTYEQYF.

This clonotype came up a few times. The V call is TRBV11-2, the J call TRBJ1-4; D is possibly TRBD1 (5 bases). Trimming stripped 4 bases from V and 11 bases from J, with 14 bases between. Germline V CDR1 and CDR2: SGHAT, FQNNGV. The CDR3 covers 13 residues. The CDR3 region has the DNA TGTGCCAGCAGCTCCGCAGGGCCTGAGAAACTGTTTTTT. As protein: CASSSAGPEKLFF.

This clonotype appeared a few times. This chain uses TRBV5-1 with TRBJ2-5; 8 bases match TRBD1. The V segment lost 4 bases and the J segment 2 bases; nucleotides outside the gene matches: 10. This CDR3 is built from 16 residues. The germline gives CDR1 SGHRS, CDR2 YFSETQ. CDR3 nucleotides: TGCGCCAGCAGCCGATGGGGACAGGTGCTACAAGAGACCCAGTACTTC. Protein sequence: CASSRWGQVLQETQYF.

This clonotype was observed a handful of times. The V gene is TRBV24-1, the J gene TRBJ2-1; 12 bases are a match to TRBD2. The CDR3 length is 15 residues. Germline trimming cut 6 bases from V and 9 bases from J; bases unmatched to any gene: 8. Germline V gene lookup returns CDR1 KGHDR and CDR2 SFDVKD. The CDR3 is CATSSSGGAGSEQFF. The DNA of the CDR3 is TGTGCCACCAGTTCTAGCGGGGGGGCCGGAAGTGAGCAGTTCTTC.

This clonotype was counted ten times or more. Sequence at one end of the junction differs from germline and may be a read error. The chain links TRBV13 to TRBJ2-2; 8 bases fit TRBD1. Looked up from germline, CDR1 is PRHDT and CDR2 is FYEKMQ (reference sequence). The CDR3 has 15 residues. The CDR3 sequence: CASSVGQGGTGELFF. The CDR3 DNA is TGTGCCAGCAGCGTAGGACAGGGAGGCACCGGGGAGCTGTTTTTT.

This clonotype appeared a few times. This chain joins TRBV7-2 and TRBJ2-6; the match to TRBD1 covers 7 bases. Germline V gene data show CDR1 as SGHTA and CDR2 as FQGNSA. This CDR3 contains 15 residues. The junction had 5 bases not matched to a gene; V was cut back by 7 bases and J by 2 bases. CDR3 sequence reads: CASTIRGPGANVLTF. The CDR3 coding sequence is TGTGCCAGCACCATAAGGGGGCCTGGGGCCAACGTCCTGACTTTC.

This clonotype occurred a few times. This chain uses TRBV20-1 with TRBJ2-3, with 10 bases fitting TRBD1. Looked up from germline, CDR1 is DFQATT and CDR2 is SNEGSKA (reference sequence). V was clipped by 5 bases and J by 4 bases; unmatched bases: 9. The CDR3 is 15 residues long. In nucleotides, the CDR3 is TGCAGTGCTGCTGACAGGGGGCGGAGGTCAGATACGCAGTATTTT. Translation: CSAADRGRRSDTQYF.

This clonotype occurred many times. This chain connects TRBV5-1 to TRBJ2-3, with D unclear. The CDR3 covers 10 residues. Germline V gene sequence: CDR1 SGHRS, CDR2 YFSETQ. Trimming took 2 bases from V and 13 from J, leaving 8 bases between them. Written as DNA, the CDR3 is TGCGCCAGCAGCTTCGGACCCGAGTATTTT. Residues: CASSFGPEYF.

This clonotype was counted between two and nine times. The gene calls are TRBV12-3 or TRBV12-4 and TRBJ2-2; TRBD1 matches at 7 bases. J lost 0 bases, V lost 5 bases, and 6 bases had no gene match. The CDR3 runs 16 residues. The CDR3: CASSLGQVSNTGELFF. The CDR3 nucleotides read TGTGCCAGCAGTCTAGGACAGGTGTCGAACACCGGGGAGCTGTTTTTT.

This clonotype occurred many times. A read error may account for a junction end that differs from germline. The gene calls are TRBV27 and TRBJ1-1, with a tentative D call TRBD1 (5 bases). The CDR3 consists of 13 residues. Germline assignment: CDR1 MNHEY and CDR2 SMNVEV (reference sequence). For the CDR3, the DNA is TGTGCCAGCAGTTTGATGAGGGGAACTGAGGCTTTCTTT. Protein: CASSLMRGTEAFF.

This chain joins TRBV7-2 and TRBJ1-1; D is possibly TRBD1 (6 bases). V was cut by 5 bases and J by 4 bases, with 14 bases left in between. This CDR3 contains 14 residues. CDR1 is SGHTA, CDR2 FQGNSA, per germline. Written as DNA, the CDR3 is TGTGCCAGCAGCGCGGCAGGGGCGGTCACTGAAGCTTTCTTT. This translates into CASSAAGAVTEAFF.

The V and J genes are TRBV12-3 or TRBV12-4 and TRBJ1-1; D perhaps matches TRBD1 (6 bases). CDR3 length: 15 amino acids. Deletions cut 3 bases from V and 5 bases from J, with 16 bases between. The CDR3 region has the DNA TGTGCCAGCAGTTTGACCCACGGAGGGGGAACTGAAGCTTTCTTT. It encodes CASSLTHGGGTEAFF.

This clonotype was picked up many times. V is TRBV20-1 and J is TRBJ2-5; 8 bases match TRBD1. The ends lost 3 bases at V and 3 bases at J; junction bases unmatched: 6. CDR1 and CDR2 (germline): DFQATT, SNEGSKA (reference sequence). This CDR3 is built from 14 residues. CDR3 DNA: TGCAGTGCTAGTTTCGGGACAGGAGAAGAGACCCAGTACTTC. Translation gives CSASFGTGEETQYF.